This T cell receptor beta chain was sequenced in a study of blood T cell repertoires in COVID-19. Study as a whole: Sample material is recorded as cDNA or gDNA derived from T cells, B-cell-depleted T cells, or PBMCs.

The CDR3 extends over 15 amino acids. The V gene's germline CDR1 is MDHEN and CDR2 SYDVKM. The V gene end was trimmed by 7 bases and the J gene end by 7 bases; junction bases not matched to a gene: 11. Participants reported their clinical history, and cohort assignment relied on those reports. Per the original methods: Estimation of nucleated cell counts relied on the amplification of reference gene primers. Profiled with immunoSEQ multiplex PCR; TCRdb holds only in-frame clones, not every one. V, J and clone size were drawn from that table, and D and trimming were deduced from the DNA. Seen here are 200,000 to 250,000 clones, around 83% observed once, and the top ten hold 5.5% to 7.5%.

Specimen: PBMCs or T cells enriched from blood (not recorded which). The receptor comes from a woman between 40 and 50 years old who had recovered from COVID-19. The V gene is TRBV28, the J gene TRBJ1-2, with TRBD1 matching over 11 bases. The CDR3 DNA follows: TGTGCCAGCAAGGCGATCGGACAGGGGGCCCGTGGCTACACCTTC. Encoded protein: CASKAIGQGARGYTF.